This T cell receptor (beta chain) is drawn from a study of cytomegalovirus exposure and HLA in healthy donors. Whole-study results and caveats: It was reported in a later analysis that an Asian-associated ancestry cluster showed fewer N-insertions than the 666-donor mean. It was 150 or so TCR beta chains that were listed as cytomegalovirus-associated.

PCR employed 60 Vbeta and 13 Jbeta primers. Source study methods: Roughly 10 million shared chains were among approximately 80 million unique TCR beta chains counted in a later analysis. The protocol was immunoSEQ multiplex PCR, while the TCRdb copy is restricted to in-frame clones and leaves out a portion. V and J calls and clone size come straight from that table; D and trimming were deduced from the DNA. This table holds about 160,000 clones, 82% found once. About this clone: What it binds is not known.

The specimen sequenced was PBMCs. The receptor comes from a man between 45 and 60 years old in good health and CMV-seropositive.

The CDR3 region has the DNA TGTGCCAGCAGCCCATGGGAGGGGATCCCGTCTCAGTACTTC. It yields the protein CASSPWEGIPSQYF. This chain uses TRBV5-5 with TRBJ2-7; TRBD2 matches at 7 bases. This CDR3 region has 14 residues. Looked up from germline, CDR1 is SGHKS and CDR2 is YYEKEE (reference sequence). The V gene end was trimmed by 4 bases and the J gene end by 10 bases; junction bases not matched to a gene: 14.